These 6 T cell receptor beta chains share one sample of origin, sequenced in a study of regulatory T cells in long-lasting Graves disease. Time point described: newly diagnosed GD, antithyroid drugs for less than 3 months. TCR sequences were obtained from RNA taken from PBMCs. iRepertoire HTBI primers and Arm-PCR of CDR3 regions built TCR beta libraries. TCRdb called the multiplex PCR reads again in MiXCR, with one record for every CDR3 protein. The table records about 220,000 distinct CDR3 sequences, around a fifth of them present only once. These data are also associated with another study on T cells in Graves' hyperthyroidism and ophthalmopathy.

The starting material was peripheral blood mononuclear cells (PBMCs), obtained at new diagnosis, from a patient treated with antithyroid drugs. The receptors stem from a woman aged 25 to 45 with Graves disease.

This clonotype has ten or more counts. V is TRBV20-1 and J is TRBJ1-1; 8 nucleotides match TRBD1. This CDR3 spans 16 amino acids. Germline V gives CDR1 DFQATT, CDR2 SNEGSKA (reference sequence). Losses at the gene ends were 5 bases for V and 4 bases for J; bases not matched to a gene: 15. The CDR3 DNA reads as TGCAGTGCTGACCCGGGACAGGACCCCCTAACCACTGAAGCTTTCTTT. Amino acids: CSADPGQDPLTTEAFF.

There are many counts of this clonotype. As DNA, the CDR3 is TGCGCCAGCAGCTTGATGACTAGCCACAGGTCCTACAATGAGCAGTTCTTC. Its protein is CASSLMTSHRSYNEQFF. The genes are TRBV5-1 and TRBJ2-1, with TRBD2 matching over 7 bases. This CDR3 comprises 17 residues. Germline V lookup: CDR1 SGHRS, CDR2 YFSETQ. V dropped 1 base and J dropped 1; count of bases not matched to a gene: 8. The whole variable domain, filled in from reference TRBV5-1 and TRBJ2-1, reads KAGVTQTPRYLIKTRGQQVTLSCSPISGHRSVSWYQQTPGQGLQFLFEYFSETQRNKGNFPGRFSGRQFSNSRSEMNVSTLELGDSALYLCASSLMTSHRSYNEQFFGPGTRLTVL.

This clonotype was recorded many times. The V gene is TRBV5-1, the J gene TRBJ1-1, with 8 bases matching TRBD1. The length of the CDR3 is 15 residues. Looked up from germline, CDR1 is SGHRS and CDR2 is YFSETQ. The junction had 7 bases not matched to a gene; V was cut back by 2 bases and J by 4 bases. CDR3 sequence: CASSFPDREGTEAFF. DNA of the CDR3: TGCGCCAGCAGCTTTCCGGACAGGGAAGGCACTGAAGCTTTCTTT.

This clonotype was seen ten or more times. The chain couples TRBV18 to TRBJ1-1, with a possible D match to TRBD1 (6 bases). Trimming shortened V by 2 bases and J by 3 bases, and 16 bases separated the two germline ends. CDR1 and CDR2 (germline): KGHSH, LQKENI. The CDR3 runs to 16 residues. This chain's CDR3 is CASSPTEGGRHTEAFF. Here the CDR3 DNA reads TGTGCCAGCTCACCAACCGAAGGGGGTCGGCACACTGAAGCTTTCTTT.

This clonotype has a count of ten or more. The rearrangement links TRBV19 to TRBJ1-4; D gene ambiguous. Between the trimmed V and J ends, which lost 2 bases and 0 bases, there was a span of 10 bases. Germline CDR1 LNHDA, CDR2 SQIVND (reference sequence). This CDR3 is built from 16 residues. The CDR3 sequence: CASSIFGEATNEKLFF. The CDR3 region has the DNA TGTGCCAGTAGTATATTTGGGGAAGCAACTAATGAAAAACTGTTTTTT.

This clonotype was counted ten times or more. The chain links TRBV19 to TRBJ2-6, with unresolved D. Germline V gene data show CDR1 as LNHDA and CDR2 as SQIVND (reference sequence). The CDR3 is 14 residues long. V was shortened by 5 bases and J by 4 bases, with 9 bases between the two germline ends. The CDR3: CASSPGAGANVLTF. The CDR3 DNA reads as TGTGCCAGTAGTCCAGGAGCAGGGGCCAACGTCCTGACTTTC. The full variable domain, with the rest looked up from reference TRBV19 and TRBJ2-6, is DGGITQSPKYLFRKEGQNVTLSCEQNLNHDAMYWYRQDPGQGLRLIYYSQIVNDFQKGDIAEGYSVSREKKESFPLTVTSAQKNPTAFYLCASSPGAGANVLTFGAGSRLTVL.